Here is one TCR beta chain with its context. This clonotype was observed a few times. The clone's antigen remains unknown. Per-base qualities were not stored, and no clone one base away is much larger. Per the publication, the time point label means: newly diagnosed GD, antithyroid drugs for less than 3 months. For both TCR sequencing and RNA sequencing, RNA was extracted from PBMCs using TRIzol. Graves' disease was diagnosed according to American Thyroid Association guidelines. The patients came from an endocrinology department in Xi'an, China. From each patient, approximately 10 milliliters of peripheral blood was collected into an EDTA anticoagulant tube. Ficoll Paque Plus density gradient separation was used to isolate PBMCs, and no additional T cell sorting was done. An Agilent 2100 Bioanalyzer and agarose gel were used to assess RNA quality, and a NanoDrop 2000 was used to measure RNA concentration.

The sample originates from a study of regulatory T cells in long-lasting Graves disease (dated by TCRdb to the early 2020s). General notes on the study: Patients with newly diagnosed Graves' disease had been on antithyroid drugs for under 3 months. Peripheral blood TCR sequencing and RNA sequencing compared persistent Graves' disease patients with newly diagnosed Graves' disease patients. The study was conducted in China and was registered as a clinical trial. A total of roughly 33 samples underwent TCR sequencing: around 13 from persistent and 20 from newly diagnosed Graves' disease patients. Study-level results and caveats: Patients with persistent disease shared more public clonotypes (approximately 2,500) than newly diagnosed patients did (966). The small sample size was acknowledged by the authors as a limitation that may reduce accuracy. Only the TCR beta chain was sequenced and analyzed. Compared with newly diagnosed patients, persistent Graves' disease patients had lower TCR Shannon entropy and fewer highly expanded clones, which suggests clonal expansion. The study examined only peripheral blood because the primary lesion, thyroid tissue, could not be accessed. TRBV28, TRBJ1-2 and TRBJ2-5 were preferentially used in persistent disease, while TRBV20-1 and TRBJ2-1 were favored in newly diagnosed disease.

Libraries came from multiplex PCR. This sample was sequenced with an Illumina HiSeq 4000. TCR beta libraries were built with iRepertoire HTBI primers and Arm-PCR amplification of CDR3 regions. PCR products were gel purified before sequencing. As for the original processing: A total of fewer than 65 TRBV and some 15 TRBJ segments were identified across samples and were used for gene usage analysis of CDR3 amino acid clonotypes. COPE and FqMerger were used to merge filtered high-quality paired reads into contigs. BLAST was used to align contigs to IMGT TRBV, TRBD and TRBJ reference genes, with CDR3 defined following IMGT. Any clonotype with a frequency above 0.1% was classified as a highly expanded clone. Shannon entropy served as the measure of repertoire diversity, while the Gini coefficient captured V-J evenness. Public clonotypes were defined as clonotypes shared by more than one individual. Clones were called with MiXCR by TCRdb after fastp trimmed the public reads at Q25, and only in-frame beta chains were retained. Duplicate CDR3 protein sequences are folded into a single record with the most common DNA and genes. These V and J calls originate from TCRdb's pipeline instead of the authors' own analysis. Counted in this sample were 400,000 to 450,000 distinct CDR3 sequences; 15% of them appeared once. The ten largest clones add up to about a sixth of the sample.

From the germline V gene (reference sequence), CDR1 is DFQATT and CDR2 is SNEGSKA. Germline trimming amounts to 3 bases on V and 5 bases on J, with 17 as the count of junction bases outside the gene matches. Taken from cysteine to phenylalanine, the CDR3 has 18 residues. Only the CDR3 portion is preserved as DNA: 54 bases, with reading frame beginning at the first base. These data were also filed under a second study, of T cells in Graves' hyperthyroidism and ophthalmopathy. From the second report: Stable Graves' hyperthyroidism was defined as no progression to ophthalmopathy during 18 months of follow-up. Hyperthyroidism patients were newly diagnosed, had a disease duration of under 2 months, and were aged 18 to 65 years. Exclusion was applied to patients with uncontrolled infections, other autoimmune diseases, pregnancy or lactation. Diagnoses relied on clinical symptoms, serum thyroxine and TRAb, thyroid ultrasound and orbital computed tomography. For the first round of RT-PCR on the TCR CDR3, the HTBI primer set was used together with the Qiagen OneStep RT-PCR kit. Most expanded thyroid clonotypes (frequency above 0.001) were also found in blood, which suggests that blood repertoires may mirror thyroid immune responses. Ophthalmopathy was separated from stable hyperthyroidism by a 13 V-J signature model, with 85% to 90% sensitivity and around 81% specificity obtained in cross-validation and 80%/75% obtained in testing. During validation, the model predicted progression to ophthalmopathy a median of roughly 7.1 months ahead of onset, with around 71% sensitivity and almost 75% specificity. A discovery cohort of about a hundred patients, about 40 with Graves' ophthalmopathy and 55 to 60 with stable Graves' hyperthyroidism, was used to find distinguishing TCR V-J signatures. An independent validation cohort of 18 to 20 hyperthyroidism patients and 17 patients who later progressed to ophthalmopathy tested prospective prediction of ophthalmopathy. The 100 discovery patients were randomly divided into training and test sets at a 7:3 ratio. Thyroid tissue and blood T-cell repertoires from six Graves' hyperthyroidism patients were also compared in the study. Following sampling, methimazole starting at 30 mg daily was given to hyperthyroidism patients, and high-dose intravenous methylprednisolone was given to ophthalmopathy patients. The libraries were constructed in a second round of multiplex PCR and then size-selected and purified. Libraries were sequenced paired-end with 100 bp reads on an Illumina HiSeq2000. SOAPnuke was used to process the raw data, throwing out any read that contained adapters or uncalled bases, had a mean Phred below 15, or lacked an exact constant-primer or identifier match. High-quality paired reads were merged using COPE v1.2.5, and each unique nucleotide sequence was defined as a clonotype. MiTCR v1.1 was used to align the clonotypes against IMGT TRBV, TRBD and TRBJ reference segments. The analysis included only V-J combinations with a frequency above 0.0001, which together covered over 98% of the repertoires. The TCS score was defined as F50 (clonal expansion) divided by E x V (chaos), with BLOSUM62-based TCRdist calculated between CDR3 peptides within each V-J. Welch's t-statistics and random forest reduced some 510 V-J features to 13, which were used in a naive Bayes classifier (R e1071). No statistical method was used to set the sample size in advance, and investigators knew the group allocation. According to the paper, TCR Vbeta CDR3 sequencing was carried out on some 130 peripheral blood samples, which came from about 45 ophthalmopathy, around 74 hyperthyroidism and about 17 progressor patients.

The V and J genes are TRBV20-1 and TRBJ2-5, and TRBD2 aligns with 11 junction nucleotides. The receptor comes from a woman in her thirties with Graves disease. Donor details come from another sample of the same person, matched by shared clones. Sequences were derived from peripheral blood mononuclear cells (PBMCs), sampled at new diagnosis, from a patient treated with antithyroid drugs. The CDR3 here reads CSASVGTALAGGRETQYF. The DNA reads TGCAGTGCTAGTGTGGGTACAGCGCTAGCGGGGGGCCGGGAGACCCAGTACTTC.